These 9 T cell receptor beta chains were sequenced from one sample in a study of shared clonotypes between healthy human individuals. Sequencing was performed with immunoSEQ multiplex PCR; in TCRdb, only in-frame clones are kept and a portion is missing. The sample shows about 470,000 clones, around 75% of them seen only once. Specimen: PBMCs. These receptors all come from a middle-aged woman in good health. Some clones in this sample may be carry-over from other donors' samples.

The chain couples TRBV19 to TRBJ1-1; no firm D call. V lost 6 bases and J 8 bases, leaving 16 bases between the germline ends. Per the germline V gene, CDR1 is LNHDA and CDR2 is SQIVND (reference sequence). The CDR3 totals 13 residues. The CDR3 region is CASRPSGLFEAFF. CDR3 DNA: TGTGCCAGTAGACCCAGTGGGCTATTCGAAGCTTTCTTT. The full variable domain, with the rest looked up from reference TRBV19 and TRBJ1-1, is DGGITQSPKYLFRKEGQNVTLSCEQNLNHDAMYWYRQDPGQGLRLIYYSQIVNDFQKGDIAEGYSVSREKKESFPLTVTSAQKNPTAFYLCASRPSGLFEAFFGQGTRLTVV.

The CDR3: CAWSTGGGTGELFF. In nucleotides, the CDR3 is TGTGCCTGGAGTACAGGGGGAGGCACCGGGGAGCTGTTTTTT. V usage is TRBV30 and J usage is TRBJ2-2, with 8 bases that match TRBD1. This CDR3 region has 14 residues. V lost 2 bases, J lost 4 bases, and 3 bases stayed unmatched. Germline loops: CDR1 GTSNPN, CDR2 SVGIG (reference sequence).

This clone was seen once. The chain is built from TRBV4-1 and TRBJ1-2, with a weak D call TRBD1 (6 bases). Looked up from germline, CDR1 is MGHRA and CDR2 is YSYEKL. V lost 4 bases and J 2 bases, leaving 17 bases between the germline ends. The CDR3 contains 16 residues. This CDR3 reads CASSPGGTHRNYGYTF. The CDR3 coding sequence is TGCGCCAGCAGCCCCGGCGGGACACATCGGAACTATGGCTACACCTTC.

The chain employs TRBV7-9 and TRBJ2-2; D might be TRBD1 (5 bases). Germline loops: CDR1 SEHNR, CDR2 FQNEAQ (reference sequence). CDR3 length: 15 amino acids. V shed 1 base and J shed 5 bases, with 11 bases lying between them. CDR3 coding DNA: TGTGCCAGCAGCTTAGTTGAGGCAGGGACCGGGGAGCTGTTTTTT. Translated, it gives CASSLVEAGTGELFF.

CDR3 residues: CASSLDGTDTQYF. CDR3 DNA: TGTGCCAGCAGCTTAGACGGCACAGATACGCAGTATTTT. The rearrangement uses TRBV7-7 and TRBJ2-3, with D unclear. CDR3 size: 13 residues. Germline V gives CDR1 SSHAT, CDR2 FNYEAQ (reference sequence). With 1 base removed from V and 1 base from J, the gap between germline ends came to 3 bases.

This sequence joins TRBV2 and TRBJ2-7; D gene unclear. This CDR3 has 14 amino acids. Deletions cut 5 bases from V and 9 bases from J, with 20 bases between. CDR1 is SNHLY and CDR2 is FYNNEI in the germline V gene. The CDR3 DNA follows: TGTGCCAGCAGTACCGGGTCTTATTTTTTTGGGCAGTACTTC. Its translation: CASSTGSYFFGQYF.

The chain is built from TRBV7-9 and TRBJ2-1, with 10 bases lining up with TRBD2. The CDR3 consists of 15 residues. The ends lost 0 bases at V and 7 bases at J; junction bases unmatched: 3. Germline V gene lookup returns CDR1 SEHNR and CDR2 FQNEAQ (reference sequence). CDR3 coding DNA: TGTGCCAGCAGCTTAGCCAGCGGGAGGGCAAATGAGCAGTTCTTC. Translation: CASSLASGRANEQFF.

The chain has TRBV6-5 and TRBJ2-1, with 8 bases identical to TRBD2. The CDR3 runs 15 residues. Per the germline V gene, CDR1 is MNHEY and CDR2 is SVGAGI. The ends lost 5 bases at V and 8 bases at J; junction bases unmatched: 11. CDR3 sequence (DNA): TGTGCCAGCAGTACCGGAGTTAGCGGGATTGATGAGCAGTTCTTC. This sequence encodes CASSTGVSGIDEQFF.

The CDR3, as DNA: TGCGCCAGCAGCGTAACCCCCGGGGGCGACGAGCAGTACTTC. Amino acids: CASSVTPGGDEQYF. V is TRBV5-1 and J is TRBJ2-7; TRBD1 or TRBD2 may be the D gene (6 bases each). CDR3 size: 14 residues. In germline, CDR1 is SGHRS, CDR2 YFSETQ. V lost 4 bases to trimming and J lost 5 bases, with 16 bases between them.